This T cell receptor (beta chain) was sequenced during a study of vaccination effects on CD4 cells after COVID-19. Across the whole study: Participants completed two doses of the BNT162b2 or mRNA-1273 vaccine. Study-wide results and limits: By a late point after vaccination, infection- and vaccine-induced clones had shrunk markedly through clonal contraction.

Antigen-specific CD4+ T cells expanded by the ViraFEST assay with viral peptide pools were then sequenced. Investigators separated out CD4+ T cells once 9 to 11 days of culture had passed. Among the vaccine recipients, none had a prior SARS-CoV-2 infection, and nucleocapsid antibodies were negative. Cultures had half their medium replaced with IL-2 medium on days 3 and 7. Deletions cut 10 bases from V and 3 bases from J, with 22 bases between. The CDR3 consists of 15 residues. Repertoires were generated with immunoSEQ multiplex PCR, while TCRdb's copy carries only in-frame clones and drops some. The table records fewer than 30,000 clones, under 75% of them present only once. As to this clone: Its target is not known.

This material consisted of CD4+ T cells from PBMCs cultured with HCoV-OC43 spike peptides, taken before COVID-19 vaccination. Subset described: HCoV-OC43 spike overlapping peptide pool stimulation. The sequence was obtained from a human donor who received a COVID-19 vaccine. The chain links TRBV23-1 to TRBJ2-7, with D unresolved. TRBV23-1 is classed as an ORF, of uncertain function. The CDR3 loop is CATKEPAVNHYEQYF. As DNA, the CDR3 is TGCGCCACCAAAGAGCCGGCCGTGAATCACTACGAGCAGTACTTC.